This passage covers 6 T cell receptor beta chains from one sample sequenced in a study of T cell responses to AZD1222 COVID-19 vaccine. Clones were read by immunoSEQ multiplex PCR, and TCRdb kept only the in-frame ones, dropping some. The sample includes 95,000 to 120,000 clones, about nine tenths of them seen just once. This specimen consisted of peripheral blood, obtained on day 0 of MenACWY control vaccination. These receptors all come from an adult in good health.

The V call is TRBV12-3 or TRBV12-4, the J call TRBJ2-1; 7 bases match TRBD2. J gave up 8 bases and V 6 bases, and 4 bases lay outside the gene matches. The CDR3 runs to 12 residues. CDR3 nucleotides: TGTGCCAGCAGCGGCCGGGGGGATGAGCAGTTCTTC. It is translated as CASSGRGDEQFF.

V is TRBV12-3 or TRBV12-4 and J is TRBJ2-7; TRBD2 is a possible D gene (5 bases). V was pared by 7 bases and J by 3 bases, with 13 bases between. The CDR3 runs 13 residues. The CDR3 loop is CASTPTGIYEQYF. In nucleotides, the CDR3 is TGTGCCAGCACGCCCACGGGAATCTACGAGCAGTACTTC.

This chain joins TRBV27 and TRBJ2-7; D is unclear. Germline assignment: CDR1 MNHEY and CDR2 SMNVEV (reference sequence). Trimming cost V 0 bases and J 1 base, with 7 bases left between them. The CDR3 is 14 amino acids. DNA for the CDR3: TGTGCCAGCAGTTTATCGGGCACGTCCTACGAGCAGTACTTC. Protein: CASSLSGTSYEQYF.

The rearrangement uses TRBV18 and TRBJ1-2; D remains unclear. With 3 bases removed from V and 4 bases from J, the gap between germline ends came to 15 bases. CDR3 length: 15 amino acids. Germline CDR1 KGHSH, CDR2 LQKENI. CDR3 sequence (DNA): TGTGCCAGCTCACCTACCAGAACGCGGTCCTATGGCTACACCTTC. Translation: CASSPTRTRSYGYTF.

The chain uses TRBV6-5 and TRBJ2-1; weak D call: TRBD2 (7 bases). Germline V gene sequence: CDR1 MNHEY, CDR2 SVGAGI. CDR3 length: 13 residues. V was clipped by 6 bases and J by 7 bases, with 13 bases between them. In DNA, the CDR3 is TGTGCCAGCAGGGGCAGGGGAGGGAATGAGCAGTTCTTC. Amino acid sequence: CASRGRGGNEQFF.

The chain joins TRBV10-2 to TRBJ2-7, with 10 positions matching TRBD1. This CDR3 comprises 12 residues. V lost 4 bases, J lost 10 bases, and 4 bases stayed unmatched. Germline V gene data show CDR1 as WSHSY and CDR2 as SAAADI. Here the CDR3 reads CASSAGTGDQYF. As DNA, the CDR3 is TGCGCCAGCAGTGCGGGGACAGGGGACCAGTACTTC.